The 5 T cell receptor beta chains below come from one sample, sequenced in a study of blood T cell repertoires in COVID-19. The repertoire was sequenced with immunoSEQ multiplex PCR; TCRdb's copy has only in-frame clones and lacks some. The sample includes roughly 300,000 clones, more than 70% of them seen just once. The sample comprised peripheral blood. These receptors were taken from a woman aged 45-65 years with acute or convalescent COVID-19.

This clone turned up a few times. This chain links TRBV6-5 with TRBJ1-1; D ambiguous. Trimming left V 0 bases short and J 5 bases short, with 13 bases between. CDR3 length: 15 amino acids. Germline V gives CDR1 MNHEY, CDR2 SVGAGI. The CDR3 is CASSYSTQEGTEAFF. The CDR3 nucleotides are TGTGCCAGCAGTTACTCGACGCAGGAGGGAACTGAAGCTTTCTTT.

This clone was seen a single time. In DNA, the CDR3 is TGTGCCAGCAGTTGGAAGCAGGGGATGCGGGACACTGAAGCTTTCTTT. Amino acids: CASSWKQGMRDTEAFF. This sequence joins TRBV27 and TRBJ1-1, with a possible D match to TRBD1 (6 bases). The CDR3 contains 16 residues. With 4 bases removed from V and 3 bases from J, the gap between germline ends came to 18 bases. Germline V lookup: CDR1 MNHEY, CDR2 SMNVEV (reference sequence).

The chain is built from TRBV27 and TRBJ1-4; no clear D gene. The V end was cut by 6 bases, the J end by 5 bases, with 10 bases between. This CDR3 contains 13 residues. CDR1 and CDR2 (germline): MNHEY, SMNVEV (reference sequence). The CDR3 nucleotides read TGTGCCAGCAGCTTGGGCATGAATGAAAAACTGTTTTTT. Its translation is CASSLGMNEKLFF.

The CDR3: CASSVAGLGYEKLFF. The CDR3 DNA reads as TGTGCCAGCAGCGTAGCAGGGTTAGGTTATGAAAAACTGTTTTTT. The chain is built from TRBV9 and TRBJ1-4, with D possibly TRBD1 on 5 matching bases. Germline V gene lookup returns CDR1 SGDLS and CDR2 YYNGEE. The CDR3 is 15 amino acids. With 0 bases removed from V and 6 bases from J, the gap between germline ends came to 12 bases.

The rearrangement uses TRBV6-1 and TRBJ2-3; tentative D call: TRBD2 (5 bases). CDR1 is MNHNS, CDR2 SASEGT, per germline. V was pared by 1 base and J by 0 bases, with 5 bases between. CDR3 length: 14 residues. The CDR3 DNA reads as TGTGCCAGCAGTGAAGGGACTAGCACAGATACGCAGTATTTT. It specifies CASSEGTSTDTQYF.